This T cell receptor (beta chain) stems from a study of STAT3 mutations in large granular lymphocyte leukemia. Study-level background: Immunosuppressive therapy was given to more than half of T-LGLL patients.

Concerning this clone: No antigen is known for it.

Overall study findings and caveats: Suggested: STAT3 mutation was not the ancestral event for these clonal expansions. At least one immunodominant TCR beta clonotype appeared in every T-cell large granular lymphocyte leukemia patient.

Assay used: immunoSEQ multiplex PCR; TCRdb lists only in-frame clones, some missing. The table records fewer than 3,000 clones, 66% of them present only once. The CDR3 is 15 amino acids. From germline, CDR1 is KGHSH and CDR2 LQKENI. The V and J ends lost 2 bases and 7 bases respectively, with 18 bases between them. The receptor was isolated from a woman aged 45-59 years with T-cell large granular lymphocyte leukemia. Some clones in this sample may be carry-over from other donors' samples. The V call is TRBV18, the J call TRBJ2-7, with D hard to call. Sequencing was done on a sample of peripheral blood mononuclear cells. The CDR3 loop reads CASSPAGFLDVEQYF. In nucleotides, the CDR3 is TGTGCCAGCTCACCAGCTGGGTTCCTAGATGTTGAGCAGTACTTC.